These 22 T cell receptor beta chains came from one sample sequenced in a study of T cell responses to AZD1222 COVID-19 vaccine. Here immunoSEQ multiplex PCR was the method, and the copy in TCRdb shows in-frame clones only, minus some. The sample carries roughly 25,000 clones, about 86% recorded once. The material was peripheral blood, obtained 28 days after the second AZD1222 dose. Receptor source: an adult who received the AZD1222 COVID-19 vaccine.

The chain employs TRBV12-3 or TRBV12-4 and TRBJ1-1, with D possibly being TRBD1 (6 bases). The CDR3 covers 13 residues. Trimming pared 8 bases from V and 6 bases from J, leaving 16 bases between. The CDR3 DNA follows: TGTGCCAGCGACCGAGGGGGAGTCCCTGAAGCTTTCTTT. The encoded protein is CASDRGGVPEAFF.

The chain carries TRBV27 and TRBJ1-3; D is unclear. CDR1 and CDR2 (germline): MNHEY, SMNVEV (reference sequence). V dropped 5 bases and J dropped 5 bases, with 16 bases sitting between them. The length of the CDR3 is 15 residues. CDR3 region: CASSPVSPPRNTIYF. The CDR3 DNA sequence: TGTGCCAGCAGTCCCGTATCTCCCCCCAGAAACACCATATATTTT.

V is TRBV4-1 and J is TRBJ1-2; the D gene is possibly TRBD1 (6 bases). The V end was cut by 1 base, the J end by 5 bases, with 8 bases between. The germline V gene encodes CDR1 MGHRA and CDR2 YSYEKL. The CDR3 is 13 amino acids. The CDR3 sequence: CASSQGQGYGYTF. CDR3 nucleotides: TGCGCCAGCAGCCAAGGGCAGGGGTATGGCTACACCTTC.

This clone was observed a single time. The J gene is TRBJ2-6, the V gene TRBV2, with D uncertain. V gave up 4 bases and J gave up 1 base, with 8 bases separating them. The V gene's germline CDR1 is SNHLY and CDR2 FYNNEI. This CDR3 has 15 residues. The CDR3 DNA sequence: TGTGCCAGCAGTGCTGCGGTTTCTGGGGCCAACGTCCTGACTTTC. Residues: CASSAAVSGANVLTF.

The CDR3 spells CASSLMTGYAPLHF. The CDR3 nucleotides read TGTGCCAGCAGTTTAATGACAGGGTACGCACCCCTCCACTTT. The chain combines TRBV28 with TRBJ1-6; 7 nucleotides agree with TRBD1. The CDR3 is made up of 14 amino acids. The V segment lost 2 bases and the J segment 11 bases; nucleotides outside the gene matches: 6. From germline, CDR1 is MDHEN and CDR2 SYDVKM. The whole variable domain, filled in from reference TRBV28 and TRBJ1-6, reads DVKVTQSSRYLVKRTGEKVFLECVQDMDHENMFWYRQDPGLGLRLIYFSYDVKMKEKGDIPEGYSVSREKKERFSLILESASTNQTSMYLCASSLMTGYAPLHFGNGTRLTVT.

The chain is built from TRBV5-1 and TRBJ2-5; no firm D call. Trimming took 0 bases from V and 2 from J, leaving 8 bases between them. CDR3 length equals 14 residues. Germline assignment: CDR1 SGHRS and CDR2 YFSETQ. In DNA form, the CDR3 reads TGCGCCAGCAGCTTGGGACTCCGTCAAGAGACCCAGTACTTC. Translating it yields CASSLGLRQETQYF. Drawing the rest from reference TRBV5-1 and TRBJ2-5, the complete variable domain is KAGVTQTPRYLIKTRGQQVTLSCSPISGHRSVSWYQQTPGQGLQFLFEYFSETQRNKGNFPGRFSGRQFSNSRSEMNVSTLELGDSALYLCASSLGLRQETQYFGPGTRLLVL.

The rearrangement links TRBV7-8 to TRBJ1-3; a possible D gene is TRBD1 (6 bases). The germline gives CDR1 SGHVS, CDR2 FQNEAQ. The CDR3 spans 19 residues. The V end lost 4 bases, the J end lost 0 bases, and 22 bases lay between the germline ends. Here the CDR3 DNA reads TGTGCCAGCAGCTCCTACCCCACTCTCGACAGGAGCTCTGGAAACACCATATATTTT. Translation: CASSSYPTLDRSSGNTIYF.

The chain carries TRBV24-1 and TRBJ2-2; D remains unclear. The CDR3 length is 13 residues. V shed 4 bases and J shed 5 bases, with 7 bases lying between them. Germline CDR1 KGHDR, CDR2 SFDVKD. In DNA form, the CDR3 reads TGTGCCACCAGTGAGATTGGGACCGGGGAGCTGTTTTTT. Translating gives CATSEIGTGELFF.

This chain joins TRBV6-5 and TRBJ2-7; 9 bases map to TRBD2. Germline CDR1 reads MNHEY; CDR2 reads SVGAGI. V lost 7 bases, J lost 0 bases, and 7 bases stayed unmatched. The CDR3 has 15 amino acids. Here the CDR3 DNA reads TGTGCCAGCACTCTAGCGGGATATACCTCCTACGAGCAGTACTTC. It yields the protein CASTLAGYTSYEQYF.

The chain recombines TRBV7-2 with TRBJ2-7, with 8 nucleotides matching TRBD1. Germline V gene sequence: CDR1 SGHTA, CDR2 FQGNSA. The J segment lost 5 bases and the V segment lost 5 bases, leaving 8 bases of the junction unmatched. The CDR3 extends over 14 amino acids. The CDR3 protein is CASSAGTGHHEQYF. CDR3 in DNA: TGTGCCAGCAGCGCCGGGACAGGTCACCACGAGCAGTACTTC.

The chain employs TRBV10-3 and TRBJ1-1; the match to TRBD1 covers 8 bases. This CDR3 has 15 residues. J was trimmed by 4 bases and V by 11 bases; bases with no gene match: 15. CDR1 is ENHRY, CDR2 SYGVKD, per germline. CDR3 residues: CASRRQGAPGTEAFF. The CDR3 DNA follows: TGTGCCTCCAGGCGGCAGGGGGCGCCCGGCACTGAAGCTTTCTTT.

The rearrangement uses TRBV11-2 and TRBJ2-7, with 7 bases matching TRBD1. With 3 bases clipped from V and 3 bases from J, the junction kept 8 bases outside the gene matches. There are 15 residues in the CDR3. Per the germline V gene, CDR1 is SGHAT and CDR2 is FQNNGV. In nucleotides, the CDR3 is TGTGCCAGCAGCTTCCTGCAGGGGGAGAACTACGAGCAGTACTTC. It translates to CASSFLQGENYEQYF.

V and J are TRBV27 and TRBJ2-7; possibly TRBD1 for D (6 bases). Germline CDR1 reads MNHEY; CDR2 reads SMNVEV (reference sequence). Trimming pared 5 bases from V and 0 bases from J, leaving 17 bases between. The CDR3 runs to 16 residues. DNA for the CDR3: TGTGCCAGCAGTACAATCCCCGGACAGAGCTCCTACGAGCAGTACTTC. This codes for CASSTIPGQSSYEQYF.

The rearrangement uses TRBV6-8 and TRBJ2-7, with TRBD1 identical over 8 bases. The CDR3 runs 12 residues. CDR1 and CDR2 (germline): MNHGY, SAAAGT. With V trimmed by 8 bases and J by 3 bases, 3 bases remained unmatched. The CDR3 nucleotides read TGTGCCAGCCGAACAGGGGGCTACGAGCAGTACTTC. Translation gives CASRTGGYEQYF.

The J gene is TRBJ2-5, the V gene TRBV9, with 9 bases that match TRBD1. CDR3 length: 13 residues. Germline lookup yields CDR1 SGDLS and CDR2 YYNGEE. Losses at the gene ends were 3 bases for V and 5 bases for J; bases not matched to a gene: 2. The DNA of the CDR3 is TGTGCCAGCAGCGCAGGACAGGGGGAGACCCAGTACTTC. Amino acids: CASSAGQGETQYF.

This clone was detected once. V and J are TRBV7-9 and TRBJ2-3; 9 bases map to TRBD2. Germline V gene lookup returns CDR1 SEHNR and CDR2 FQNEAQ (reference sequence). V shed 4 bases, J shed 6 bases, and the junction held 17 bases outside the gene matches. CDR3 length: 18 amino acids. CDR3 sequence: CASSSSPVAGGLGDTQYF. The CDR3 DNA reads as TGTGCCAGCAGCTCCTCCCCGGTTGCGGGAGGGTTAGGTGATACGCAGTATTTT.

The chain employs TRBV7-2 and TRBJ1-5; D remains ambiguous. This CDR3 is built from 14 residues. V shed 1 base and J shed 7 bases, with 11 bases lying between them. CDR1 SGHTA and CDR2 FQGNSA come from the germline V gene. CDR3 in amino acids: CASSLETGRQPQHF. The CDR3 bases are TGTGCCAGCAGCTTAGAGACGGGAAGGCAGCCCCAGCATTTT.

The CDR3 loop is CASSFQLAAQETQYF. CDR3 bases: TGCGCCAGCAGCTTCCAACTAGCGGCACAAGAGACCCAGTACTTC. The V and J genes are TRBV5-1 and TRBJ2-5; TRBD2 aligns across 8 bases. V dropped 2 bases and J dropped 2; count of bases not matched to a gene: 5. Germline assignment: CDR1 SGHRS and CDR2 YFSETQ. The CDR3 is 15 residues long.

The V call is TRBV6-1, the J call TRBJ1-6, with a tentative D call TRBD1 (6 bases). V lost 3 bases, J lost 9 bases, and 12 bases lay in between. This CDR3 has 14 residues. The germline V gene encodes CDR1 MNHNS and CDR2 SASEGT. CDR3 region: CASSDRGNSSPLHF. The CDR3 nucleotides are TGTGCCAGCAGTGACAGGGGTAATAGTTCACCCCTCCACTTT.

The chain links TRBV19 to TRBJ2-5; a possible D gene is TRBD2 (5 bases). Germline CDR1 reads LNHDA; CDR2 reads SQIVND (reference sequence). V was clipped by 6 bases and J by 1 base, with 12 bases between them. The length of the CDR3 is 14 residues. For the CDR3, the DNA is TGTGCCAGTAGCCCACGGCGGGCCCAAGAGACCCAGTACTTC. This codes for CASSPRRAQETQYF.

The chain links TRBV19 to TRBJ2-1; 9 positions agree with TRBD2. The CDR3 has 15 residues. Germline V gene sequence: CDR1 LNHDA, CDR2 SQIVND (reference sequence). The junction had 9 bases not matched to a gene; V was cut back by 10 bases and J by 2 bases. The DNA for the CDR3 is TGTGCCACCACAACCGGCGGGAGGGCCTACAATGAGCAGTTCTTC. This codes for CATTTGGRAYNEQFF.

The chain joins TRBV7-2 to TRBJ2-7, with D perhaps assigned TRBD1 or TRBD2 (5 bases each). The V and J ends lost 5 bases and 3 bases respectively, with 17 bases between them. The CDR3 is made up of 15 amino acids. CDR1 is SGHTA, CDR2 FQGNSA, per germline. Here the CDR3 reads CASSGIGGPGYEQYF. CDR3 nucleotides: TGTGCCAGCAGCGGGATTGGGGGACCAGGCTACGAGCAGTACTTC.